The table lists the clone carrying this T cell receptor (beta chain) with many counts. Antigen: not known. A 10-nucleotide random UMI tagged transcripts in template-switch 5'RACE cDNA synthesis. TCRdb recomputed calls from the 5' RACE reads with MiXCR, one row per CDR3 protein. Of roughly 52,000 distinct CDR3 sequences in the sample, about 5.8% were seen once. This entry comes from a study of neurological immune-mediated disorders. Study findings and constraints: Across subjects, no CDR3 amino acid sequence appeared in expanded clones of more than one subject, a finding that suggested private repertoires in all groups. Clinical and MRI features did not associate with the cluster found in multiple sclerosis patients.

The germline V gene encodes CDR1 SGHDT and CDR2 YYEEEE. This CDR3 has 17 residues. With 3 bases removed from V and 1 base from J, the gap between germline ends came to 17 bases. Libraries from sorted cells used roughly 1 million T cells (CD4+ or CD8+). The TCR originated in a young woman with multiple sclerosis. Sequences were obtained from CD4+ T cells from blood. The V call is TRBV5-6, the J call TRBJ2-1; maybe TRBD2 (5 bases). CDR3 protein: CASSSRSSQRSYNEQFF. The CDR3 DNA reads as TGTGCCAGCAGCTCCAGGTCTTCCCAGCGGTCCTACAATGAGCAGTTCTTC.